In its sample, the clone carrying this TCR beta chain was seen a few times. The antigen remains unidentified. The length of the CDR3 is 13 residues. With 3 bases removed from V and 7 bases from J, the gap between germline ends came to 15 bases. The germline V gene encodes CDR1 GTSNPN and CDR2 SVGIG (reference sequence). These data are taken from a study of response to subunit inactivated influenza vaccine. One entry per CDR3 protein results from TCRdb running MiXCR on the RT-PCR reads. The data show roughly 650,000 distinct CDR3 sequences, 15% to 18% seen once. Study results and limitations: Few new T cells, the authors suggested, are recruited by each seasonal influenza vaccination.

This specimen consisted of PBMCs from blood, obtained 12 days after vaccination. This receptor was obtained from a man aged 45-60 years who received an inactivated influenza vaccine. The chain links TRBV30 to TRBJ2-5, with a tentative D call TRBD2 (6 bases). The CDR3 region is CAWRPTPGGTQYF. In DNA, the CDR3 is TGTGCCTGGAGGCCGACCCCCGGGGGGACCCAGTACTTC. Looking up the rest from reference TRBV30 and TRBJ2-5 gives the full variable domain: SQTIHQWPATLVQPVGSPLSLECTVEGTSNPNLYWYRQAAGRGLQLLFYSVGIGQISSEVPQNLSASRPQDRQFILSSKKLLLSDSGFYLCAWRPTPGGTQYFGPGTRLLVL.